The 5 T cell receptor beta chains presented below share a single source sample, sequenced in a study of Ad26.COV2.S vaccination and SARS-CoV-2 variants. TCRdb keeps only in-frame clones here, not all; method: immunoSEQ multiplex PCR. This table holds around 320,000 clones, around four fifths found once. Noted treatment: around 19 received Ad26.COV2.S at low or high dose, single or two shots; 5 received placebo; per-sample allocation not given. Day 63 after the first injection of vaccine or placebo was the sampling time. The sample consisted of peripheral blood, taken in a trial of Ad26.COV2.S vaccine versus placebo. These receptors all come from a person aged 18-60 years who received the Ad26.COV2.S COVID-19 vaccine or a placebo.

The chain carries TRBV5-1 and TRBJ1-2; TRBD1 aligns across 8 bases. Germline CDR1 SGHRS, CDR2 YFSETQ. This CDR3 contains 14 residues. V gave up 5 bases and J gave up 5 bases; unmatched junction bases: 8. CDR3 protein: CASRMTGEGYGYTF. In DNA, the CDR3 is TGCGCCAGCAGAATGACAGGGGAAGGGTATGGCTACACCTTC.

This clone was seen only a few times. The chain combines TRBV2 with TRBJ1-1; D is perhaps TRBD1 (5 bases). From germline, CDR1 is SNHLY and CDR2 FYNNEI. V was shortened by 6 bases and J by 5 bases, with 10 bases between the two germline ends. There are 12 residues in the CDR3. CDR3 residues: CASRGDVTEAFF. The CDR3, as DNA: TGTGCCAGCAGGGGGGACGTTACTGAAGCTTTCTTT. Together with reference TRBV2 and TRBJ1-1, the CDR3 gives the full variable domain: EPEVTQTPSHQVTQMGQEVILRCVPISNHLYFYWYRQILGQKVEFLVSFYNNEISEKSEIFDDQFSVERPDGSNFTLKIRSTKLEDSAMYFCASRGDVTEAFFGQGTRLTVV.

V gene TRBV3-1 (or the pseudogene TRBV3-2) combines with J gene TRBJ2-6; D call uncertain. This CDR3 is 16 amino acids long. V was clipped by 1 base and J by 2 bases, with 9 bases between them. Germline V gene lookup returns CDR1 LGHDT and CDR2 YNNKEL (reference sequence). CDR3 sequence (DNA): TGTGCCAGCAGCCAAGGCCGAACCCCTGGGGCCAACGTCCTGACTTTC. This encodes CASSQGRTPGANVLTF.

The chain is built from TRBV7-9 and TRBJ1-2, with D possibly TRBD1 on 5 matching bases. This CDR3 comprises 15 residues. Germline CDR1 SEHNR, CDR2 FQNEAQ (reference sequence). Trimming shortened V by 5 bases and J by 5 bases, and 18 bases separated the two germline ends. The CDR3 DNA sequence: TGTGCCAGCAGCCCACCGGGGGTGGGTGCGTATGGCTACACCTTC. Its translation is CASSPPGVGAYGYTF.

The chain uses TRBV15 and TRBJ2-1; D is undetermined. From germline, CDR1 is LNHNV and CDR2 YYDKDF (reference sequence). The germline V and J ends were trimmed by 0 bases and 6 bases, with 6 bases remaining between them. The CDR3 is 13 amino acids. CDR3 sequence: CATSREMGNEQFF. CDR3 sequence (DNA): TGTGCCACCAGCAGAGAGATGGGCAATGAGCAGTTCTTC.